Following are 6 T cell receptor beta chains from one sample sequenced in a study of identical twins. TCRdb re-analysed the 5' RACE reads in MiXCR, keeping a single row per CDR3 protein. The sample carries fewer than 500,000 distinct CDR3 sequences, roughly 13% recorded once. The same data also contributed to another study, on yellow fever vaccine responses in identical twins.

Sequencing used CD4+ T cells sorted from blood. These receptors all stem from a woman under 30 in good health.

This clonotype occurred a few times. This sequence joins TRBV10-1 and TRBJ2-2; D not certain. Deletions cut 3 bases from V and 1 base from J, with 15 bases between. The CDR3 covers 17 residues. CDR1 is WNHNN, CDR2 SYGVQD, per germline (reference sequence). The DNA of the CDR3 is TGCGCCAGCAGTGATTCAGGTCTGGGCGGGAACACCGGGGAGCTGTTTTTT. Protein product: CASSDSGLGGNTGELFF.

This clonotype appeared a few times. The V gene is TRBV7-8, the J gene TRBJ2-2, with 8 bases aligning to TRBD2. The CDR3 length is 17 residues. From germline, CDR1 is SGHVS and CDR2 FQNEAQ. The V segment lost 3 bases and the J segment 4 bases; nucleotides outside the gene matches: 10. CDR3 nucleotides: TGTGCCAGCAGCTTCGCGCAGCGGGAGTTAGGCACCGGGGAGCTGTTTTTT. Residues: CASSFAQRELGTGELFF.

The CDR3 DNA reads as TGCAGTGCTCCCAGGGACGGATCCTACGAGCAGTACTTC. Protein: CSAPRDGSYEQYF. The genes are TRBV20-1 and TRBJ2-7; D may match TRBD1 or TRBD2 (5 bases each). The germline V gene encodes CDR1 DFQATT and CDR2 SNEGSKA (reference sequence). The CDR3 is 13 amino acids. V lost 5 bases, J lost 1 base, and 12 bases lay in between.

This clonotype was seen only a few times. The V gene is TRBV5-6, the J gene TRBJ2-1; TRBD2 agrees at 10 bases. Germline loops: CDR1 SGHDT, CDR2 YYEEEE. The V segment lost 4 bases and the J segment 0 bases; nucleotides outside the gene matches: 7. The CDR3 sequence is 17 residues long. The CDR3 is CASSRSGRQSSYNEQFF. The CDR3 DNA sequence: TGTGCCAGCAGCCGTAGCGGGAGGCAGAGCTCCTACAATGAGCAGTTCTTC.

The chain joins TRBV13 to TRBJ2-3; D may match TRBD1 or TRBD2 (5 bases each). The germline V gene encodes CDR1 PRHDT and CDR2 FYEKMQ (reference sequence). Trimming took off 2 bases at V and 2 bases at J, with 11 bases between the two ends. The CDR3 is made up of 15 amino acids. The CDR3 loop reads CASSLTGRITDTQYF. The CDR3, as DNA: TGTGCCAGCAGCTTAACGGGACGCATCACAGATACGCAGTATTTT.

This clonotype was observed many times. The chain carries TRBV12-3 or TRBV12-4 and TRBJ2-7; the match to TRBD1 covers 8 bases. The CDR3 length is 14 residues. The J segment lost 2 bases and the V segment lost 5 bases, leaving 5 bases of the junction unmatched. CDR3 in DNA: TGTGCCAGCAGTCCGGGACAGGACCCCTACGAGCAGTACTTC. Amino acid sequence: CASSPGQDPYEQYF.